Sequencing of this TCR beta chain was carried out in a study of graft-versus-host responses after intestinal transplantation. Overall study: The recipients all started with anti-thymocyte globulin induction and then took tacrolimus and steroids for 2 to 3 years. Study-wide points: GvH clones were identified in recipient marrow, with some first appearing in ileum or blood. Those patients showing graft-donor T cell macrochimerism displayed high graft-versus-host to host-versus-graft clonal ratios in allografts.

V was pared by 5 bases and J by 4 bases, with 12 bases between. The germline V gene encodes CDR1 SGHRS and CDR2 YFSETQ. The CDR3 is 13 amino acids. Comment on this clone: No antigen is known for it.

Using immunoSEQ multiplex PCR, the repertoire was profiled, and TCRdb retains in-frame clones only, with some absent. The sample includes roughly 80,000 clones, 92% of them seen just once. Here the sequenced sample was PBMCs, taken 98 days after intestinal transplantation. The chain employs TRBV5-1 and TRBJ1-1; D gene ambiguous. The sequence was collected from a human patient who received an intestinal transplant, so some T cells may come from the graft donor. The CDR3 sequence: CASRPSGGTEAFF. CDR3 DNA sequence: TGCGCCAGCAGGCCCTCCGGTGGCACTGAAGCTTTCTTT.